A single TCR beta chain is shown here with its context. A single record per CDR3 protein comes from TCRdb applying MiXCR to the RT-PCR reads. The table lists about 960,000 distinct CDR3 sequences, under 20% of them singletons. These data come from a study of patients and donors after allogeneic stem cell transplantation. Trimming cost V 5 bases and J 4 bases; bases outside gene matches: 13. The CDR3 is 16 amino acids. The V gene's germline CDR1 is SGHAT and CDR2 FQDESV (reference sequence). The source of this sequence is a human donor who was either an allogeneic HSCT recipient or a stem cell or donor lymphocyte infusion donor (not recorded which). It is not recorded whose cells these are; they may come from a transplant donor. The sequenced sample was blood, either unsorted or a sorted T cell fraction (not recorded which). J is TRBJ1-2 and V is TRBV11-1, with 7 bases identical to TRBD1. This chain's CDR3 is CASSPRQGGFGYGYTF. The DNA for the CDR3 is TGTGCCAGCAGCCCTCGACAGGGCGGGTTCGGCTATGGCTACACCTTC.